Detailed here is one T cell receptor beta chain. Its antigen is unknown. This sample is part of a study of T cell responses to AZD1222 COVID-19 vaccine. Trimming removed 4 bases from V and 3 bases from J, with 16 bases in between. There are 16 residues in the CDR3. The germline gives CDR1 MGHRA, CDR2 YSYEKL. Some clones are missing from TCRdb's copy, which holds only in-frame ones; the method was immunoSEQ multiplex PCR. The sample includes approximately 70,000 clones, around 86% seen only once; the top ten take around 24%. Overall study findings and caveats: Clonal diversity may have been underestimated in mostly white British donors. At baseline, seropositivity was found in only six or seven AZD1222 recipients. Spike-specific TCR breadth and depth both grew after two AZD1222 doses.

This chain uses TRBV4-1 with TRBJ1-5; perhaps TRBD1 as D (6 bases). This TCR derives from an adult in good health. The material was peripheral blood, obtained on day 0 of AZD1222 vaccination. This CDR3 is CASSLTTGTNNQPQHF. The CDR3 bases are TGCGCCAGCAGCCTGACTACAGGGACGAACAATCAGCCCCAGCATTTT.